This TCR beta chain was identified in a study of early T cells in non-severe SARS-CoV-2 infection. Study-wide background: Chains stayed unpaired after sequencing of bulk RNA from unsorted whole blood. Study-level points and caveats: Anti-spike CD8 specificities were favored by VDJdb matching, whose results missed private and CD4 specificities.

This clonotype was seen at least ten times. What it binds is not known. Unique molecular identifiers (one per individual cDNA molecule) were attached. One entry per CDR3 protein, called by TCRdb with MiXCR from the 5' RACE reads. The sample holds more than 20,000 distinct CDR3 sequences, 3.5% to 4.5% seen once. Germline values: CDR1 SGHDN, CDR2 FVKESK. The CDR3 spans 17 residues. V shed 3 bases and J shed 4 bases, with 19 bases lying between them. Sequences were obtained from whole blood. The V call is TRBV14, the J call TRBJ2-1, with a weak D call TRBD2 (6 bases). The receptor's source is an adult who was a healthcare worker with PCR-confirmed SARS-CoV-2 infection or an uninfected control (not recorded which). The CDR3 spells CASSHRGPGLLYNEQFF. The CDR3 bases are TGTGCCAGCAGCCATCGGGGCCCCGGACTACTTTACAATGAGCAGTTCTTC.